This T cell receptor (beta chain) was captured in a study of metastatic and nonmetastatic thyroid tumors. The overall study: Malignant thyroid and benign thyroid patients provided blood and tumor or nodule tissue whose repertoires were compared. Study results and limitations: Compared with benign nodules, malignant thyroid tumors were reported to have significantly higher TCR beta diversity in both blood and tumor.

Germline loops: CDR1 SGHTA, CDR2 FQGNSA. The CDR3 covers 12 residues. A note on this clone: As yet, its antigen is unknown. One end of the junction varies from germline; a read error may be responsible.

All patients reached thyroid surgery having received no treatment beforehand. In the authors' methods: In papillary thyroid cancer, a distant-metastasis classifier was built using CDR3 differences across clinicopathological groups. With MiXCR, TCRdb called clones anew from the PCR reads. TCRdb, not the authors, supplied the V and J calls. The sample holds 15,000 to 20,000 clones, roughly 29% seen once. The rearrangement links TRBV7-2 to TRBJ2-4; D remains unclear. This TCR was sampled from a female donor with papillary thyroid cancer or a benign thyroid nodule (not recorded which). Some clones in this sample may be carry-over from other donors' samples. Sequences were obtained from blood. The CDR3 DNA follows: TGTGCCAGCAGCCTAGTGGGAAACATTAAGTACTTC. This codes for CASSLVGNIKYF.